A single T cell receptor (beta chain) is shown here with its context. Under the authors' procedure: For nucleated cells, counts were estimated from reference gene primer amplification. Clones were read by immunoSEQ multiplex PCR, and TCRdb kept only the in-frame ones, dropping some. The D gene and trimming were derived from the DNA, and the V and J assignments and clone size from that table. Of tens of thousands of clones in the sample, approximately 72% were seen once. The sample is drawn from a study of blood T cell repertoires in COVID-19. The source material was peripheral blood. The source is a woman in her seventies with COVID-19, enrolled during active disease.

In nucleotides, the CDR3 is TGTGCCAGTAGTACGCCGGGACTAGCGGCAAGCACAGATACGCAGTATTTT. This translates into CASSTPGLAASTDTQYF. The rearrangement uses TRBV19 and TRBJ2-3; TRBD2 agrees at 11 bases. CDR1 and CDR2 from the germline V gene are LNHDA and SQIVND (reference sequence). J gave up 0 bases and V 4 bases, and 6 bases lay outside the gene matches. CDR3 size: 17 residues.